This TCR beta chain comes out of a study of blood T cell repertoires in COVID-19. Study as a whole: T cells, B-cell-depleted T cells, or PBMCs provided the cDNA or gDNA that served as material.

Each recovered donor of Cohort 3 presented with two negative PCRs, clearance, or symptom resolution. Per the original data handling: Reference gene primer amplification yielded estimated nucleated cell counts. This table comes from immunoSEQ multiplex PCR, and its TCRdb copy is limited to in-frame clones, with some not included. The V and J calls and the clone size are those of that table, but D and trimming were determined from the DNA. The sample consists of approximately 130,000 clones, less than 90% of them appearing once. Trimming left V 5 bases short and J 6 bases short, with 17 bases between. Germline CDR1 reads SEHNR; CDR2 reads FQNEAQ (reference sequence). This CDR3 comprises 14 residues.

The sequence was obtained from a man between 25 and 39 years old who had recovered from COVID-19. The sequenced sample consisted of PBMCs or T cells enriched from blood (not recorded which). J is TRBJ2-7 and V is TRBV7-9, with D maybe TRBD1 (6 bases). The CDR3 DNA is TGTGCCAGCAGCCTGGAGAACAGGGCCGGCGAGCAGTACTTC. Translated: CASSLENRAGEQYF.